A selection of T cell receptor beta chains follows, all from one sample in a study of cytomegalovirus exposure and HLA in healthy donors. TCRdb's table, derived via immunoSEQ multiplex PCR, lists solely in-frame clones and lacks some. The sample shows about 200,000 clones, 82% of them seen only once. The sequencing sample was made of PBMCs. These receptors came from a woman between 45 and 65 years old in good health and CMV-seropositive. The CDR3 runs from the conserved cysteine through the conserved F or W. The D gene is left open where the match is weak.

V: TRBV4-1; D: TRBD2; CDR3: CASSQDQDSGGGTDTQYF
V: TRBV27; D: TRBD2; CDR3: CASSLRLAGDNEQFF
V: TRBV6-6; D: NA; CDR3: CASRNSQGNTEAFF
V: TRBV7-9; D: NA; CDR3: CASSSRGVGKLFF
V: TRBV9; D: NA; CDR3: CASSSSGFTGELFF
V: TRBV2; D: NA; CDR3: CASSEAGQILNQPQHF
V: TRBV6-1; D: NA; CDR3: CASSPGQKNIQYF
V: TRBV30; D: TRBD2; CDR3: CAWSRGLTSGRADEQFF
V: TRBV18; D: NA; CDR3: CASSPSGNYGYTF
V: TRBV18; D: TRBD1; CDR3: CASSLNRGQVETQYF
V: TRBV28; D: NA; CDR3: CATYNSPLHF
V: TRBV6-4; D: TRBD1; CDR3: CASLPWDRGVGYTF
V: TRBV19; D: NA; CDR3: CASIKGGRGANSGYTF
V: TRBV7-2; D: NA; CDR3: CASSFEVAYEQYF
V: TRBV19; D: NA; CDR3: CASSMWAAYGYTF
V: TRBV19; D: TRBD2; CDR3: CASKRFLAGSTDTQYF
V: TRBV5-4; D: TRBD2; CDR3: CASSFKRSGVYNEQFF
V: TRBV7-6; D: TRBD1; CDR3: CASSSGTVNQPQHF